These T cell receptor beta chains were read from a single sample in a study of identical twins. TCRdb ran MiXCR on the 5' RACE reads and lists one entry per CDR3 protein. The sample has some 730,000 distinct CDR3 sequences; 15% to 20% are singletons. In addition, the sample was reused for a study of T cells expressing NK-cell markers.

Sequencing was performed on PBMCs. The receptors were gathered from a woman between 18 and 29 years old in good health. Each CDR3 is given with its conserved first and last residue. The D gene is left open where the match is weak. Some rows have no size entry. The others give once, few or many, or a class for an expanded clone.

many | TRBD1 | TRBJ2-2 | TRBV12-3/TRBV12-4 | CASRPGTENTGELFF | TGTGCCAGCAGGCCCGGGACAGAGAACACCGGGGAGCTGTTTTTT
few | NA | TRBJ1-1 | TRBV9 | CASSVEPPDKNTEAFF | TGTGCCAGCAGCGTAGAACCTCCGGACAAGAACACTGAAGCTTTCTTT
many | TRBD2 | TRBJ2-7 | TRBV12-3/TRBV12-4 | CASTPGLDSYEQYF | TGTGCCAGCACTCCGGGACTAGATTCCTACGAGCAGTACTTC
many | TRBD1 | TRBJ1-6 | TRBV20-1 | CSARQPGQSYNSPLHF | TGCAGTGCTAGACAGCCGGGACAGTCCTATAATTCACCCCTCCACTTT
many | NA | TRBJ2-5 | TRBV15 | CATSRVGGRQETQYF | TGTGCCACCAGCAGAGTAGGGGGACGGCAAGAGACCCAGTACTTC
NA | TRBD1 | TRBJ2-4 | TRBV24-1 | CATSDPGTGRAKNIQYF | TGTGCCACCAGTGACCCCGGGACAGGGAGGGCCAAAAACATTCAGTACTTC
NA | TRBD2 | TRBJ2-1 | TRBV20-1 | CSARGLALWDEQFF | TGCAGTGCTAGGGGACTAGCCCTGTGGGATGAGCAGTTCTTC
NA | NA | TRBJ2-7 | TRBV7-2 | CASSLFPAGGYEQYF | TGTGCCAGCAGCTTATTCCCCGCAGGGGGGTACGAGCAGTACTTC
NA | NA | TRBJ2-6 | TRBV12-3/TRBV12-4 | CASWASGANVLTF | TGTGCCAGTTGGGCCTCTGGGGCCAACGTCCTGACTTTC
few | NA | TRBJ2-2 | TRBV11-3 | CASSPRSNTGELFF | TGTGCCAGCAGCCCCCGATCGAACACCGGGGAGCTGTTTTTT